This is a list of T cell receptor beta chains from one sample in a study of blood T cell repertoires in COVID-19. The data were produced by immunoSEQ multiplex PCR, yet TCRdb's version contains in-frame clones alone and is incomplete. The top ten hold less than 10% of the sample, which has around 170,000 clones, around 86% seen once. Sequenced: peripheral blood. These receptors all stem from a woman in her 70s with COVID-19, enrolled during active disease. The CDR3 runs from the conserved cysteine through the conserved F or W. Each record gives: clone size, D gene, V gene, J gene, CDR3 DNA, CDR3 protein. D genes are given only for firm matches. The listing skips clone size in some rows; elsewhere it reads once, few, many or a size class.

clone size: -
D gene: -
V gene: TRBV5-1
J gene: TRBJ2-7
CDR3 DNA: TGCGCCAGCAGCCGCGAGAGGTACGAGCAGTACTTC
CDR3 protein: CASSRERYEQYF

clone size: -
D gene: TRBD1
V gene: TRBV28
J gene: TRBJ1-5
CDR3 DNA: TGTGCCAGCAGCACCCAGGGGGCGACAGGACCTTTT
CDR3 protein: CASSTQGATGPF

clone size: -
D gene: TRBD2
V gene: TRBV7-9
J gene: TRBJ2-1
CDR3 DNA: TGTGCCAGCAGCTTAAGACTAGCGGGAGGGAGGGAGCAGTTCTTC
CDR3 protein: CASSLRLAGGREQFF

clone size: -
D gene: -
V gene: TRBV27
J gene: TRBJ2-7
CDR3 DNA: TGTGCCAGCAGACCCGTTGCGGGCGGCTACGAGCAGTACTTC
CDR3 protein: CASRPVAGGYEQYF

clone size: -
D gene: -
V gene: TRBV15
J gene: TRBJ1-2
CDR3 DNA: TGTGCCACCAGCAGAGGGGGCAGGGTTGGTCATGGCTACACCTTC
CDR3 protein: CATSRGGRVGHGYTF

clone size: -
D gene: TRBD2
V gene: TRBV11-2
J gene: TRBJ2-7
CDR3 DNA: TGTGCCAGCAGCTACAGCGGGATCGGCGAGCAGTACTTC
CDR3 protein: CASSYSGIGEQYF

clone size: -
D gene: TRBD1
V gene: TRBV4-3
J gene: TRBJ1-3
CDR3 DNA: TGCGCCAGCAGCCGGGTACAGGGGCCTGGAAACACCATATATTTT
CDR3 protein: CASSRVQGPGNTIYF

clone size: -
D gene: -
V gene: TRBV20-1
J gene: TRBJ2-7
CDR3 DNA: TGCAGTGCTAGTCCGGCGGGCCGTGGGTACGAGCAGTACTTC
CDR3 protein: CSASPAGRGYEQYF

clone size: -
D gene: TRBD2
V gene: TRBV5-4
J gene: TRBJ2-1
CDR3 DNA: TGTGCCAGCAGTTTCCGACTAGCGGGGGACAATGAGCAGTTCTTC
CDR3 protein: CASSFRLAGDNEQFF

clone size: -
D gene: TRBD2
V gene: TRBV7-2
J gene: TRBJ2-1
CDR3 DNA: TGTCCTCTTCGGGCGGGAGTGAGGACCTACAATGAGCAGTTCTTC
CDR3 protein: CPLRAGVRTYNEQFF

clone size: -
D gene: -
V gene: TRBV7-9
J gene: TRBJ1-6
CDR3 DNA: TGTGCCAGCAGCTCGCGGCGCTCCTATAATTCACCCCTCCACTTT
CDR3 protein: CASSSRRSYNSPLHF

clone size: -
D gene: -
V gene: TRBV5-6
J gene: TRBJ2-7
CDR3 DNA: TGTGCCAGCAGCAAGCCGGAGGACGGTGTCTACGAGCAGTACTTC
CDR3 protein: CASSKPEDGVYEQYF

clone size: -
D gene: TRBD2
V gene: TRBV9
J gene: TRBJ2-1
CDR3 DNA: TGTGCCAGCAGCGGACTTAGAGGGACTAGCGGTAACAATGAGCAGTTCTTC
CDR3 protein: CASSGLRGTSGNNEQFF

clone size: many
D gene: TRBD1
V gene: TRBV5-4
J gene: TRBJ2-5
CDR3 DNA: TGTGCCAGCAGGCCCGACAGGGCCCAGGAGACCCAGTACTTC
CDR3 protein: CASRPDRAQETQYF

clone size: -
D gene: -
V gene: TRBV28
J gene: TRBJ1-2
CDR3 DNA: TGTGCCAGCAGTTTTGAGCGGGGTAACTATGGCTACACCTTC
CDR3 protein: CASSFERGNYGYTF

clone size: -
D gene: TRBD1
V gene: TRBV10-3
J gene: TRBJ1-5
CDR3 DNA: TGTGCCATCAGTGAAGGGTCCGGGGGACAGGTGTCCTATCAGCCCCAGCATTTT
CDR3 protein: CAISEGSGGQVSYQPQHF

clone size: -
D gene: TRBD1
V gene: TRBV30
J gene: TRBJ1-5
CDR3 DNA: TGTGCCTGGAGTGTAGCGGCAGGGGGCGTGAGAAATCAGCCCCAGCATTTT
CDR3 protein: CAWSVAAGGVRNQPQHF

clone size: -
D gene: TRBD2
V gene: TRBV11-2
J gene: TRBJ2-2
CDR3 DNA: TGTGCCAGCAGCAAGCAAGCCAGCGGGGGGTTTGGCACCGGGGAGCTGTTTTTT
CDR3 protein: CASSKQASGGFGTGELFF

clone size: -
D gene: -
V gene: TRBV6-6
J gene: TRBJ2-1
CDR3 DNA: TGTGCCAGCACCCCCTCGGCGGGACTCTCCTACAATGAGCAGTTCTTC
CDR3 protein: CASTPSAGLSYNEQFF

clone size: -
D gene: -
V gene: TRBV19
J gene: TRBJ1-4
CDR3 DNA: TGTGCCAGTAGTAGCGAAGGACAAACTGAAAAACTGTTTTTT
CDR3 protein: CASSSEGQTEKLFF

clone size: -
D gene: TRBD2
V gene: TRBV9
J gene: TRBJ2-2
CDR3 DNA: TGTGCCAGCAGCGTGGGACTAGCGGAACTTACCGGGGAGCTGTTTTTT
CDR3 protein: CASSVGLAELTGELFF

clone size: -
D gene: -
V gene: TRBV4-1
J gene: TRBJ1-3
CDR3 DNA: TGCGCCAGCAGCGGCTCAGGGGCCGCTGGAAACACCATATATTTT
CDR3 protein: CASSGSGAAGNTIYF

clone size: -
D gene: TRBD1
V gene: TRBV5-8
J gene: TRBJ1-2
CDR3 DNA: TGTGCCAGCAGCTTGCAAACAGGGGTTAACTATGGCTACACCTTC
CDR3 protein: CASSLQTGVNYGYTF

clone size: -
D gene: -
V gene: TRBV28
J gene: TRBJ1-6
CDR3 DNA: TGTGCCAGCAGTTCCTCTGGATGGAGTTCACCCCTCCACTTT
CDR3 protein: CASSSSGWSSPLHF

clone size: -
D gene: -
V gene: TRBV15
J gene: TRBJ2-7
CDR3 DNA: TGTGCCACCAGCACCTTAGCTGTCCCCTACGAGCAGTACTTC
CDR3 protein: CATSTLAVPYEQYF

clone size: -
D gene: TRBD1
V gene: TRBV19
J gene: TRBJ2-1
CDR3 DNA: TGTGCCAGTAGCCGGGGACAGGGTACTTACAATGAGCAGTTCTTC
CDR3 protein: CASSRGQGTYNEQFF

clone size: -
D gene: -
V gene: TRBV19
J gene: TRBJ2-5
CDR3 DNA: TGTGCCAGTAGTATCGCGAACAGGGAGGGAGAGACCCAGTACTTC
CDR3 protein: CASSIANREGETQYF

clone size: -
D gene: TRBD1
V gene: TRBV7-9
J gene: TRBJ1-6
CDR3 DNA: TGTGCCAGCAGCTTCGGGACAGGGGGAAATTCACCCCTCCACTTT
CDR3 protein: CASSFGTGGNSPLHF

clone size: few
D gene: -
V gene: TRBV29-1
J gene: TRBJ1-5
CDR3 DNA: TGCAGCGTTGGGCTCGACAGAGATCAGCCCCAGCATTTT
CDR3 protein: CSVGLDRDQPQHF

clone size: -
D gene: -
V gene: TRBV6-5
J gene: TRBJ1-6
CDR3 DNA: TGTGCCAGCAGTTACCGCACTGACAGCTCACCCCTCCACTTT
CDR3 protein: CASSYRTDSSPLHF

clone size: -
D gene: TRBD1
V gene: TRBV29-1
J gene: TRBJ2-3
CDR3 DNA: TGCAGCGTTGGGGGATGGGGACAGGGTACTCGAATAACCACAGATACGCAGTATTTT
CDR3 protein: CSVGGWGQGTRITTDTQYF

clone size: -
D gene: -
V gene: TRBV18
J gene: TRBJ2-2
CDR3 DNA: TGTGCGACGGGGGTGAACACCGGGGAGCTGTTTTTT
CDR3 protein: CATGVNTGELFF

clone size: medium-sized
D gene: TRBD1
V gene: TRBV30
J gene: TRBJ2-1
CDR3 DNA: TGTGCCTGGAGCACCGGGACAGACAGAAATGAGCAGTTCTTC
CDR3 protein: CAWSTGTDRNEQFF

clone size: -
D gene: TRBD2
V gene: TRBV7-9
J gene: TRBJ2-7
CDR3 DNA: TGTGCCAGCAGCTCAACCACCCTAGCGGGCACTATAAACGAGCAGTACTTC
CDR3 protein: CASSSTTLAGTINEQYF

clone size: -
D gene: TRBD2
V gene: TRBV28
J gene: TRBJ2-1
CDR3 DNA: TGTGCCAGCAGACCGGGACTAGCGGGAAGGAATGAGCAGTTCTTC
CDR3 protein: CASRPGLAGRNEQFF

clone size: -
D gene: TRBD2
V gene: TRBV10-3
J gene: TRBJ2-1
CDR3 DNA: TGTGCCATCAGGCGTAGCGGGAATGACAATGAGCAGTTCTTC
CDR3 protein: CAIRRSGNDNEQFF

clone size: few
D gene: TRBD2
V gene: TRBV6-2/TRBV6-3
J gene: TRBJ2-7
CDR3 DNA: TGTGCCAGCAGTTCCAGCGGGGGGGGCCGGGAGCAGTACTTC
CDR3 protein: CASSSSGGGREQYF

clone size: -
D gene: TRBD1
V gene: TRBV5-1
J gene: TRBJ2-5
CDR3 DNA: TGCGCCAGCAGCTCACACAGGGGGGCAGAGACCCAGTACTTC
CDR3 protein: CASSSHRGAETQYF

clone size: -
D gene: -
V gene: TRBV27
J gene: TRBJ1-5
CDR3 DNA: TGTGCCAGCAGGAGATGGGGAGGCAATCAGCCCCAGCATTTT
CDR3 protein: CASRRWGGNQPQHF

clone size: -
D gene: -
V gene: TRBV5-4
J gene: TRBJ2-1
CDR3 DNA: TGTGCCAGCAGCTTAAAGACTGATCGGCACAATGAGCAGTTCTTC
CDR3 protein: CASSLKTDRHNEQFF

clone size: -
D gene: -
V gene: TRBV28
J gene: TRBJ1-2
CDR3 DNA: TGTGCCAGCAGTTCGACAGCCGTCACCCCTATTTATGGCTACACCTTC
CDR3 protein: CASSSTAVTPIYGYTF

clone size: -
D gene: -
V gene: TRBV12-3/TRBV12-4
J gene: TRBJ1-5
CDR3 DNA: TGTGCCAGCAGTTTAGATGAGGGACAGCCCCAGCATTTT
CDR3 protein: CASSLDEGQPQHF

clone size: -
D gene: -
V gene: TRBV28
J gene: TRBJ2-1
CDR3 DNA: TGTGCCAGCATTTCCCTCGGGGACAATGAGCAGTTCTTC
CDR3 protein: CASISLGDNEQFF

clone size: -
D gene: -
V gene: TRBV7-2
J gene: TRBJ2-5
CDR3 DNA: TGTGCCAGCAGCTTTTCAGGGCCCCAGGAGACCCAGTACTTC
CDR3 protein: CASSFSGPQETQYF

clone size: -
D gene: -
V gene: TRBV28
J gene: TRBJ2-7
CDR3 DNA: TGTGCCAGCACCCTAAGAGGGTTCAGCTACGAGCAGTACTTC
CDR3 protein: CASTLRGFSYEQYF

clone size: -
D gene: -
V gene: TRBV28
J gene: TRBJ1-4
CDR3 DNA: TGTGCCAGCAGTCGGGGAGGTGATGAAAAACTGTTTTTT
CDR3 protein: CASSRGGDEKLFF

clone size: -
D gene: TRBD1
V gene: TRBV6-2/TRBV6-3
J gene: TRBJ2-7
CDR3 DNA: TGTGCCAGCAGTATTACCCGGGACAGCAGCTACTACGAGCAGTACTTC
CDR3 protein: CASSITRDSSYYEQYF

clone size: -
D gene: -
V gene: TRBV2
J gene: TRBJ2-1
CDR3 DNA: TGTGCCAGCATTTACTACAATGAGCAGTTCTTC
CDR3 protein: CASIYYNEQFF

clone size: -
D gene: -
V gene: TRBV19
J gene: TRBJ2-1
CDR3 DNA: TGTGCCAGTAGTATAGAGTGGGGCGGGAACTACAATGAGCAGTTCTTC
CDR3 protein: CASSIEWGGNYNEQFF

clone size: -
D gene: -
V gene: TRBV6-1
J gene: TRBJ1-1
CDR3 DNA: TGTGCCAGCAGTGATTCTTGGGGCAGGTCGAACACTGAAGCTTTCTTT
CDR3 protein: CASSDSWGRSNTEAFF

clone size: -
D gene: TRBD2
V gene: TRBV4-2
J gene: TRBJ2-1
CDR3 DNA: TGTGCCAGCAGCCAGGGGACTAGCGATGAGCAGTTCTTC
CDR3 protein: CASSQGTSDEQFF

clone size: -
D gene: -
V gene: TRBV2
J gene: TRBJ2-7
CDR3 DNA: TGTGCCAGCAGTGAAGGGCAGGCCCCCTACGAGCAGTACTTC
CDR3 protein: CASSEGQAPYEQYF

clone size: -
D gene: -
V gene: TRBV7-6
J gene: TRBJ1-1
CDR3 DNA: TGTGCCAGCAGCTTATTGACAGAGATGAACACTGAAGCTTTCTTT
CDR3 protein: CASSLLTEMNTEAFF